This TCR beta chain was sequenced for a study of blood T cell repertoires in COVID-19 (dated by TCRdb to 2018 to 2021). In terms of the full investigation: Samples from collaborators originated in the United States, Italy and Spain and spanned both the acute and convalescent phases of COVID-19. The material from the prospective study consisted of cDNA or gDNA derived from T cells, B-cell-depleted T cells, or PBMCs. The dataset comprised deeply sampled blood TCRbeta repertoires from subjects exposed to, actively infected with, or recovered from COVID-19. A freely available public database, intended as a resource for researchers studying the immune response to SARS-CoV-2, is where the repertoires were released. Samples were obtained from the ongoing ImmuneRACE study (first 160 participants) and from 1,254 subjects provided by 6 global collaborators. A de-identified subject ID, COVID-19 status, age in years and sex were almost always included in the sample metadata. Where HLA class I and class II types were available, the types were taken from metadata supplied by the sample provider, not from assay-based typing.

Points the paper makes about the study in general: The amount of clinical and demographic metadata varied by source and participant and was provided uncurated.

The collaborating institutions used their own protocols to collect whole blood in K2EDTA tubes. For TCRbeta analysis, collaborator samples were shipped as frozen whole blood, as isolated PBMCs, or as DNA extracted from either sample type. Note on this clone: Its antigen is still unknown. Per-base qualities were not stored, and no clone one base away is much larger.

TCRbeta CDR3 regions were amplified from genomic DNA by means of the immunoSEQ Assay, a bias-controlled multiplex PCR. For the original study's pipeline: Within the assay, amplification of reference gene primers was used to estimate how many nucleated cells each sample contained. To quantify the absolute abundance of each unique TCRbeta CDR3 rearrangement, sequence reads were collapsed and filtered. For each sample, productive Simpson clonality was calculated as the square root of Simpson's diversity index across productive rearrangements. Here the immuneACCESS table is served through TCRdb, limited to in-frame sequences with V and J called. Missing clones are a known gap in these copies; in checked studies unresolved V genes cover under half, and the rest lacks a known reason. The V and J calls and clone size are taken from that table; D and trimming were inferred from the DNA. Counted in this sample were 200,000 to 300,000 clones; 86% of them appeared once. The ten largest clonotypes hold approximately 6.2% of the sample.

V lost 2 bases and J lost 4 bases; the stretch between them is 9 bases long. CDR1 and CDR2 are read off the germline V gene as SGHRS and YFSETQ. The cysteine opens and the phenylalanine closes a CDR3 of 14 amino acids. CDR3 DNA only is kept here, 42 bases in frame from base 1. This sequence originates from a man in his 60s with acute or convalescent COVID-19. Sequencing input: peripheral blood. Here the chain combines TRBV5-1 and TRBJ1-4, with the D gene not confidently named. The sequenced DNA is TGCGCCAGCAGCTTAGGACTGATTAATGAAAAACTGTTTTTT. Its protein reads: CASSLGLINEKLFF.